The table lists the clone carrying this TCR beta chain with a few counts. Its specificity is not known. Via MiXCR, TCRdb re-called the RT-PCR reads, giving one row per CDR3 protein. The sample includes 500,000 or so distinct CDR3 sequences, 9.5% to 13% of them seen just once. CDR1 is SGHRS, CDR2 YFSETQ, per germline. The CDR3 spans 14 residues. J lost 8 bases, V lost 4 bases, and 4 bases had no gene match. The entry originates in a study of response to subunit inactivated influenza vaccine. Study-wide findings and caveats: Each seasonal influenza vaccination, the authors suggested, recruits few new T cells.

This chain links TRBV5-1 with TRBJ2-4, with 12 positions matching TRBD1. This material consisted of PBMCs from blood, taken 45 days after vaccination. This TCR derives from a man aged 50 or older who received an inactivated influenza vaccine. The CDR3 DNA reads TGCGCCAGCAGCCCGGGACAGGGGGCCCACATTCAGTACTTC. This encodes CASSPGQGAHIQYF.